This T cell receptor (beta chain) originates from a study of memory CD4+ T cells and cytomegalovirus serostatus (dated by TCRdb to about 2019). Notes on the research overall: The 35 or so healthy Belgian adults in the cohort included 9 who were CMV seropositive and around 25 who were CMV seronegative. The study sequenced CD4+ memory TCRbeta repertoires of a Belgian cohort with known cytomegalovirus serostatus to replicate a published TCR-based CMV serostatus classifier. General findings and caveats noted by the study authors: The original-framework classifier achieved a median bootstrapped AUC of 0.95 with a 95% CI of 0.76-1.00 on the Belgian cohort. Only CD4+CD45RO+ memory cells were sequenced, in contrast to the original study, in which naive and memory CD4+ and CD8+ populations were covered. Of around 160 previously reported CMV-associated TCRbeta sequences, 67 appeared in the CD4+ memory repertoires, each in one to five individuals. The results were interpreted as suggesting that the CMV-associated TCR signature is largely present in the CD4+ memory repertoire. CMV serostatus prediction reached a median bootstrapped AUC of roughly 0.95 with the original framework and around 0.91 with a US-trained random forest.

A note on this clone: No cognate antigen has been identified for it. Base qualities are not recorded, but no much larger clone differs from it by a single base.

A FACSAria II was used to sort memory CD4+ T cells, defined as single viable CD3+CD4+CD8-CD45RO+ cells. To determine CMV serostatus, a Roche Elecsys assay was used that detects serum IgG against CMV pp150, pp28, p38 and p52. After thawing, total CD4+ T cells were enriched by positive selection with CD4 magnetic microbeads. The samples came from a different study that was designed specifically to examine the CD4+ T cell memory repertoire. Peripheral blood mononuclear cells were isolated and cryopreserved according to standard operating procedures, and serum was kept at -80 degrees C. Staining used CD3-PerCP (BW264/56), CD4-APC (RPA-T4), CD45RO-PE (UCHT1) and CD8-Pacific Orange (3B5) antibodies, with Sytox blue excluding non-viable cells. The Quick-DNA Microprep Kit was used to extract genomic DNA from the sorted cells. Amplification of TCRbeta DNA was done with the immunoSEQ hsTCRbeta kit, following the protocol from the manufacturer. TCRbeta libraries were sequenced on an Illumina MiSeq instrument. The original pipeline was this. Following removal of out-of-frame sequences, more than 2,000,000 distinct TCRbeta sequences were retained, with an average of approximately 69,000 per individual. Each individual was scored according to the count of approximately 170 previously reported CMV-associated TCRbeta sequences and the total productive distinct TCRbeta count. A beta-binomial model was reimplemented in Python, and scikit-learn random forests with default parameters were trained on US cohort data. Classifier performance on the Belgian cohort was summarized as median AUC with percentile confidence intervals over 10,000 bootstrap iterations. As stored in TCRdb, this immuneACCESS dataset retains in-frame rearrangements with V and J assigned. A fraction of the clones does not appear; measured against another copy, unresolved V genes explain less than half of the discrepancy, and the remainder lacks a known reason. D and trimming come from the DNA, and the V and J calls and clone size come from that table. This sample has 35,000 to 50,000 clones in its table, and approximately 84% of those were observed once. The ten largest make up under 0.7% of the sample.

The sample was memory CD4+ T cells from blood. The clonotype was recovered from an adult in good health and CMV-seronegative.

CDR3 reads: CASSFTSGYEQYF. The DNA reads TGTGCCAGCAGCTTTACTTCGGGATACGAGCAGTACTTC. In this chain, TRBV5-6 is recombined with TRBJ2-7; a tentative D match to TRBD2 spans 5 bases. There are 13 amino acids in the CDR3, from cysteine to phenylalanine inclusive. CDR3 DNA is the only sequence kept; it has 39 bases, read in frame from the first base. The germline V gene gives CDR1 as SGHDT and CDR2 as YYEEEE. V and J lose 2 bases and 4 bases, and a span of 10 bases separates them.